This TCR beta chain was recovered during a study of graft-versus-host responses after intestinal transplantation. At the level of the study: The whole recipient group had anti-thymocyte globulin induction followed by tacrolimus and steroids for roughly 3 years.

To note about this clone: The antigen is unknown.

Broader study findings: GvH clone levels peaked in circulation, and this peak was associated with early post-transplant HvG declines.

Looked up from germline, CDR1 is SNHLY and CDR2 is FYNNEI. This CDR3 has 13 residues. Trimming removed 1 base from V and 8 bases from J; junction bases left unmatched: 2. TCRdb's copy holds only in-frame clones and misses some; the assay was immunoSEQ multiplex PCR. This sample has about 97,000 clones; approximately 92% occur once, and the top ten carry more than 15%. Sequences were derived from PBMCs, sampled about 440 days after intestinal transplant. The J gene is TRBJ2-1, the V gene TRBV2; 7 bases agree with TRBD2. The sequence derives from a human patient who received an intestinal transplant, so some T cells may come from the graft donor. The CDR3 protein is CASSEGGSDEQFF. In DNA, the CDR3 is TGTGCCAGCAGTGAAGGCGGGAGCGATGAGCAGTTCTTC.